This T cell receptor (beta chain) was captured in a study of T-cell reconstitution after alpha-beta-depleted transplantation in children. The authors prepared the TCRbeta library with unique molecular identifiers. TCRdb analysed the PCR reads with MiXCR anew, one entry per CDR3 protein. Here the sample spans some 590,000 distinct CDR3 sequences, roughly a tenth being singletons. The sequence was collected from a human donor who donated a stem cell graft to a child with acute myeloid leukemia. The specimen was PBMCs from the stem cell graft donor, collected from the stem cell graft.

CDR3 DNA sequence: TGCAGCGTGACTAGCGGGAGGTCCCTCTACAATGAGCAGTTCTTC. The encoded protein is CSVTSGRSLYNEQFF. This chain links TRBV29-1 with TRBJ2-1; 13 nucleotides agree with TRBD2. Per the germline V gene, CDR1 is SQVTM and CDR2 is ANQGSEA. This CDR3 is built from 15 residues. J was trimmed by 3 bases and V by 6 bases; bases with no gene match: 5.